A single sample is the source of the 19 T cell receptor beta chains below, sequenced in a study of blood T cell repertoires in COVID-19. Here immunoSEQ multiplex PCR was the method, and the copy in TCRdb shows in-frame clones only, minus some. The sample contains about 290,000 clones, around 86% of which appear only once. Sequencing was carried out using PBMCs or T cells enriched from blood (not recorded which). These receptors were obtained from a woman in her forties who had recovered from COVID-19.

The V and J genes are TRBV30 and TRBJ2-5, with a weak D call TRBD1 (6 bases). Germline V CDR1 and CDR2: GTSNPN, SVGIG (reference sequence). Trimming pared 4 bases from V and 0 bases from J, leaving 9 bases between. This CDR3 spans 13 amino acids. The CDR3 bases are TGTGCCTGGACCTCAGGGGACCAAGAGACCCAGTACTTC. This encodes CAWTSGDQETQYF. The variable domain in full, with the rest retrieved from reference TRBV30 and TRBJ2-5, is SQTIHQWPATLVQPVGSPLSLECTVEGTSNPNLYWYRQAAGRGLQLLFYSVGIGQISSEVPQNLSASRPQDRQFILSSKKLLLSDSGFYLCAWTSGDQETQYFGPGTRLLVL.

The chain uses TRBV9 and TRBJ1-6; possibly TRBD1 for D (6 bases). The germline V and J ends were trimmed by 3 bases and 12 bases, with 25 bases remaining between them. This CDR3 has 17 residues. Germline CDR1 reads SGDLS; CDR2 reads YYNGEE. CDR3 nucleotides: TGTGCCAGCAGCGGTCGGGAGGGGGAGATAATTCGGGGACCCCTCCACTTT. It codes for CASSGREGEIIRGPLHF. The variable domain in full, with the rest retrieved from reference TRBV9 and TRBJ1-6, is DSGVTQTPKHLITATGQRVTLRCSPRSGDLSVYWYQQSLDQGLQFLIQYYNGEERAKGNILERFSAQQFPDLHSELNLSSLELGDSALYFCASSGREGEIIRGPLHFGNGTRLTVT.

The chain uses TRBV25-1 and TRBJ1-6; D remains ambiguous. V lost 4 bases, J lost 2 bases, and 9 bases lay in between. Looked up from germline, CDR1 is MGHDK and CDR2 is SYGVNS. The CDR3 covers 15 residues. Written as DNA, the CDR3 is TGTGCCAGCAGTGGAACCGGGACCTATAATTCACCCCTCCACTTT. It yields the protein CASSGTGTYNSPLHF. Full variable domain (outside the CDR3, taken from reference TRBV25-1 and TRBJ1-6): EADIYQTPRYLVIGTGKKITLECSQTMGHDKMYWYQQDPGMELHLIHYSYGVNSTEKGDLSSESTVSRIRTEHFPLTLESARPSHTSQYLCASSGTGTYNSPLHFGNGTRLTVT.

The chain uses TRBV29-1 and TRBJ1-1, with 7 nucleotides matching TRBD1. Unmatched junction bases numbered 6, after V lost 0 bases and J lost 8 bases. The CDR3 loop spans 13 amino acids. The germline gives CDR1 SQVTM, CDR2 ANQGSEA. The CDR3 DNA sequence: TGCAGCGTTGAAGATCTCAGACAGGGAGAAGCTTTCTTT. This gives the protein CSVEDLRQGEAFF. The full variable domain, in which reference TRBV29-1 and TRBJ1-1 provide the parts outside the CDR3, is SAVISQKPSRDICQRGTSLTIQCQVDSQVTMMFWYRQQPGQSLTLIATANQGSEATYESGFVIDKFPISRPNLTFSTLTVSNMSPEDSSIYLCSVEDLRQGEAFFGQGTRLTVV.

V gene TRBV5-1 combines with J gene TRBJ2-1, with 8 nucleotides matching TRBD1. CDR1 and CDR2 (germline): SGHRS, YFSETQ. This CDR3 spans 14 amino acids. V lost 4 bases, J lost 9 bases, and 9 bases stayed unmatched. In nucleotides, the CDR3 is TGCGCCAGCAGCCAAACAGGGGGAGTAAGTGAGCAGTTCTTC. Translated, it gives CASSQTGGVSEQFF.

The count of this clone is one. The rearrangement uses TRBV2 and TRBJ1-5; D remains ambiguous. Trimming removed 1 base at V and 4 bases at J, with 8 bases between. The CDR3 covers 14 residues. CDR1 SNHLY and CDR2 FYNNEI come from the germline V gene. The CDR3 reads CASSEDPRNQPQHF. In nucleotides, the CDR3 is TGTGCCAGCAGTGAAGATCCCAGAAATCAGCCCCAGCATTTT.

In its sample, this clone was seen a few times. This chain joins TRBV20-1 and TRBJ2-7; 9 bases match TRBD1. J gave up 1 base and V 3 bases, and 7 bases lay outside the gene matches. The CDR3 spans 15 residues. Germline lookup yields CDR1 DFQATT and CDR2 SNEGSKA (reference sequence). CDR3 protein: CSASTLGQGSYEQYF. The CDR3 DNA follows: TGCAGTGCTAGTACGCTGGGACAGGGATCCTACGAGCAGTACTTC.

In DNA form, the CDR3 reads TGTGCCAGCTCACCACCGAGCAGGGGGAACACCGGGGAGCTGTTTTTT. Protein: CASSPPSRGNTGELFF. The chain joins TRBV18 to TRBJ2-2; possibly TRBD1 for D (6 bases). Between the trimmed V and J ends, which lost 0 bases and 1 base, there was a span of 9 bases. Germline CDR1 and CDR2: KGHSH and LQKENI. The CDR3 contains 16 residues.

The chain carries TRBV7-9 and TRBJ1-4, with D maybe TRBD1 (5 bases). The germline V gene encodes CDR1 SEHNR and CDR2 FQNEAQ (reference sequence). V lost 5 bases and J 6 bases, leaving 13 bases between the germline ends. The CDR3 length is 14 residues. The CDR3 is CASSQDQGYEKLFF. The CDR3 region has the DNA TGTGCCAGCAGCCAGGACCAGGGTTATGAAAAACTGTTTTTT.

This clone occurred once. The J gene is TRBJ1-5, the V gene TRBV2, with 10 bases lining up with TRBD1. The length of the CDR3 is 16 residues. The germline gives CDR1 SNHLY, CDR2 FYNNEI. The junction had 10 bases not matched to a gene; V was cut back by 8 bases and J by 3 bases. CDR3 nucleotide sequence: TGTGCCAGCCTTCGCGGACAGGGGGTCACCAATCAGCCCCAGCATTTT. This codes for CASLRGQGVTNQPQHF.

This rearrangement joins TRBV7-2 to TRBJ1-1, with unresolved D. The CDR3 is 16 residues long. The V gene lost 1 base and the J gene lost 1 base, with 13 bases spanning the gap. Germline CDR1 and CDR2: SGHTA and FQGNSA. The CDR3 DNA reads as TGTGCCAGCAGCTTAGTTGTGGCAGGTACGAACACTGAAGCTTTCTTT. Protein sequence: CASSLVVAGTNTEAFF. The complete variable domain, with remaining parts taken from reference TRBV7-2 and TRBJ1-1, reads GAGVSQSPSNKVTEKGKDVELRCDPISGHTALYWYRQSLGQGLEFLIYFQGNSAPDKSGLPSDRFSAERTGGSVSTLTIQRTQQEDSAVYLCASSLVVAGTNTEAFFGQGTRLTVV.

About this clone itself: The same CDR3 also results from other DNA sequences found in this sample. The chain carries TRBV5-1 and TRBJ1-1; 9 bases align to TRBD1. The CDR3 totals 14 residues. The V gene's germline CDR1 is SGHRS and CDR2 YFSETQ. J gave up 1 base and V 3 bases, and 1 base lay outside the gene matches. CDR3 in amino acids: CASSSDRGNTEAFF. The CDR3 nucleotides are TGCGCCAGCAGCTCGGACAGGGGGAACACTGAAGCTTTCTTT. The full variable domain, its missing parts supplied by reference TRBV5-1 and TRBJ1-1, is KAGVTQTPRYLIKTRGQQVTLSCSPISGHRSVSWYQQTPGQGLQFLFEYFSETQRNKGNFPGRFSGRQFSNSRSEMNVSTLELGDSALYLCASSSDRGNTEAFFGQGTRLTVV.

This rearrangement joins TRBV6-5 to TRBJ1-1; 7 bases align to TRBD1. The CDR3 extends over 13 amino acids. The V gene end was trimmed by 4 bases and the J gene end by 7 bases; junction bases not matched to a gene: 6. Germline V gene sequence: CDR1 MNHEY, CDR2 SVGAGI. CDR3 region: CASSFRQGYEAFF. In DNA form, the CDR3 reads TGTGCCAGCAGTTTCCGACAGGGATATGAAGCTTTCTTT.

The rearrangement links TRBV19 to TRBJ2-7; no reliable D call. V was cut by 8 bases and J by 0 bases, with 11 bases left in between. The CDR3 has 13 amino acids. Per the germline V gene, CDR1 is LNHDA and CDR2 is SQIVND (reference sequence). This CDR3 is CASSSAASYEQYF. The CDR3 DNA reads TGTGCCAGTTCCAGCGCAGCCTCCTACGAGCAGTACTTC.

The genes are TRBV3-1 (or the pseudogene TRBV3-2) and TRBJ2-5; possibly TRBD2 for D (5 bases). CDR3 length: 15 residues. The V end was cut by 0 bases, the J end by 7 bases, with 15 bases between. Germline CDR1 LGHDT, CDR2 YNNKEL (reference sequence). This CDR3 reads CASSQEGSRAATQYF. Written as DNA, the CDR3 is TGTGCCAGCAGCCAAGAAGGATCGCGGGCCGCGACCCAGTACTTC.

This chain connects TRBV5-1 to TRBJ2-3, with 8 bases aligning to TRBD1. J gave up 4 bases and V 1 base, and 2 bases lay outside the gene matches. The CDR3 contains 14 residues. Germline V gene lookup returns CDR1 SGHRS and CDR2 YFSETQ. CDR3 bases: TGCGCCAGCAGCTTGAACAGGGGGGCAGATACGCAGTATTTT. Amino acid sequence: CASSLNRGADTQYF.

This rearrangement joins TRBV4-1 to TRBJ1-5; no clear D gene. Trimming took 0 bases from V and 1 from J, leaving 13 bases between them. In germline, CDR1 is MGHRA, CDR2 YSYEKL. This CDR3 spans 17 amino acids. This chain's CDR3 is CASSQEGSLYSNQPQHF. CDR3 coding DNA: TGCGCCAGCAGCCAAGAGGGCTCCCTTTACAGCAATCAGCCCCAGCATTTT.

This clone was picked up a small number of times. The chain is built from TRBV27 and TRBJ1-2; D unresolved. The CDR3 has 14 residues. V was cut by 2 bases and J by 2 bases, with 9 bases left in between. Looked up from germline, CDR1 is MNHEY and CDR2 is SMNVEV (reference sequence). CDR3 DNA: TGTGCCAGCAGTTTAAGAAACAGCAACTATGGCTACACCTTC. It is translated as CASSLRNSNYGYTF.

This clone was counted only a few times. The rearrangement uses TRBV4-2 and TRBJ2-2; 10 nucleotides match TRBD2. The J segment lost 4 bases and the V segment lost 6 bases, leaving 14 bases of the junction unmatched. Germline CDR1 and CDR2: LGHNA and YNFKEQ. CDR3 length equals 18 residues. In nucleotides, the CDR3 is TGTGCCAGCAGTCCCCGGCCAGCGGGAGGGATGGGCACCGGGGAGCTGTTTTTT. This gives the protein CASSPRPAGGMGTGELFF.